The text below deals with one T cell receptor beta chain. Its antigen has not been determined. Nothing much larger sits one base from this clone, and base qualities are not available. Library generation was performed with the immunoSEQ multiplex PCR assay. For the multiplex PCR, a mixture combining 60 forward primers for TCR Vbeta segments and 13 reverse primers for TCR Jbeta segments was used. The CDR3 region of rearranged TCR beta genes was amplified from genomic DNA with a multiplex PCR assay. Amplified TCR beta libraries were sequenced as 87-base-pair reads on the Illumina HiSeq System. As for the authors' bioinformatics: Across the 670 or so repertoires, a later analysis counted some 80 million unique TCR beta chains, roughly 11 million of which were shared by at least two donors. A nearest-neighbor algorithm error-corrected the raw reads and collapsed the reads into unique sequences, merging closely related sequences to remove PCR and sequencing errors. CDR3 sequences were aligned to IMGT reference sequences to assign V, D and J gene segments. For a sequence to be retained, a match of at least six nucleotides was required to both a V gene segment and a J gene segment. A rearrangement was called productive if the CDR3 had no stop codons and remained in frame with V and J, and every other rearrangement was called non-productive. CDR3 was defined according to IMGT convention as the region running from the second conserved V-encoded cysteine to the conserved J-encoded phenylalanine. The earlier analysis of about 570 of the donors excluded any sequence lacking an unambiguous match to a single V gene segment. An earlier analysis of over 450 of the donors classified V segments as functional when productive rearrangements were above 56.7% and as segregating when the standard deviation between donors was above 5%. A statistical classification framework was built to diagnose cytomegalovirus status from the catalog of TCR beta chain sequences. A later analysis assigned V and J genes by comparing TCR nucleotide sequences with IMGT/GENE-DB human TR gene sequences. A later analysis assigned CDR3 sequences and most-parsimonious VDJ recombination scenarios with the TCRdist pipeline. A later analysis defined each TCR beta chain by its CDR3 amino acid sequence plus V-gene family, and excluded reads lacking a unique V-gene family. A later analysis removed 500 to 650 highly shared, low-generation-probability nucleotide sequences to deal with suspected cross-contamination and a sequencing artifact. A later analysis calculated a clonal expansion index for each public chain from normalized within-repertoire ranks of inferred template counts. A later analysis computed generation probabilities with a VDJ recombination model fitted to out-of-frame rearrangements, and checked the results against IGoR. In a later analysis, TCR-TCR, TCR-HLA and TCR-CMV co-occurrence was scored with hypergeometric tests, and a repertoire-size bias correction was applied to TCR pairs. False discovery rates were estimated in a later analysis by permuting HLA or CMV assignments 20 times. In a later analysis, co-occurring TCRs were grouped with DBSCAN, and TCRdist sequence similarity was added when clustering was performed within HLA-allele-positive subsets. For co-occurrence clustering, repertoires with fewer than 30,000 or more than 120,000 public chains were excluded, along with a handful of repertoires with anomalous nucleotide sharing. TCRdb stores this immuneACCESS table with in-frame sequences only. Part of the clones is absent; in the studies checked, under half of the shortfall reflects unresolved V genes, and no reason is known for the rest. That table gives V, J and clone size, and the DNA gave D and trimming. In all, the sample holds about 94,000 clones, and around 69% of those were seen once. The ten largest clones represent 3.9% of the sample.

These data originate in a study of cytomegalovirus exposure and HLA in healthy donors (dated by TCRdb to 2016 to 2017). In the study overall: In an earlier analysis of under 600 of the donors, roughly 300 Gb of sequence data and roughly 100 million unique TCR beta sequences from roughly 200 million T cells were reported. An early release that covered several hundred HLA-typed donors contained around 300 gigabases of sequencing data and 65 million to 100 million unique TCR sequences. The genetic ancestry cluster associated with self-reported Caucasian donors included 65% to 90% of the approximately 430 genotyped donors. The aim of the study was to test whether cataloging public T cell receptors could identify signatures of past pathogen exposure. The T cell repertoires of around 670 subjects were profiled by immunosequencing and related to cytomegalovirus serostatus. A separate validation cohort of over 95 different subjects was used in addition to the 666-subject first cohort. To predict cytomegalovirus infection status, the study brought together high-throughput TCR immunosequencing, statistical association of individual TCRs with disease status, and machine learning. A later analysis re-examined previously published TCR beta repertoires from more than 600 donors and added high-resolution HLA genotyping to investigate patterns of TCR occurrence. The later analysis used no new phenotypic data to find candidate immune exposures, relying instead on TCR beta sequences and their occurrence across donors. An earlier analysis of some 500 of the donors applied high-throughput TCR beta sequencing to assess whether each TCR beta V gene segment acted as functional or pseudogenic. Donor age, sex, ethnicity and CMV serostatus were collected together with the repertoire data. In a later genetic analysis, genome-wide SNP genotypes for about 55% of the roughly 700 donors were used, and that subset was treated as a discovery cohort. All discovery cohort repertoires had been generated on a single sequencing platform. Class I and class II HLA loci were covered by the typing at four-digit resolution. The number of donors typed differed by locus, with roughly 620-630 for A, B, C, DRB1 and DQB1, roughly 520 for DQA1, nearly 610 for DPA1, and over 400 for DPB1. A few DR-DQ haplotypes were handled as single units for association and clustering because linkage in the cohort was strong. On average, 235,054 unique TCR beta nucleotide sequences were sequenced per donor among 398 genotyped donors of the cohort, with roughly 18% of those sequences being non-productive. Overall study outcomes, separate from this receptor: The sequencing pipeline was judged likely to have produced a cluster of highly shared sequence variants as a technical artifact. Because counts were too low, around 17 rarely observed V segments, including chromosome 9 orphons, were left out of the earlier analysis of 587 of the donors. Strong co-occurrence of HLA alleles, especially DR and DQ, made assigning TCR associations to individual alleles difficult. A few of the identified cytomegalovirus-associated TCR beta chains were confirmed in vitro to be specific for cytomegalovirus antigens. A later analysis reported that several top co-occurrence clusters appeared linked to parvovirus B19, influenza, CMV and Epstein-Barr virus. Compared with the 666-donor mean, donors in an Asian-associated ancestry cluster had fewer N-insertions in productive TCRs, according to a later genetic analysis. Because the 87-base-pair reads could not distinguish some IMGT-functional V segments, including TRBV6-2 and TRBV6-3, those segments were excluded. An association between a missense DCLRE1C variant and V-gene and J-gene trimming of TCR beta chains was found in a later genetic analysis and replicated in an independent cohort. An earlier analysis of 587 of the donors showed that most TCR beta V segments appeared in productive rearrangements either about 87% or about 30% of the time, which broadly matched IMGT annotations. It was suggested by the authors that the approach could potentially be generalized to other disease states and immunological phenotypes. In a later analysis, HLA-associated TCR beta chains were found to be more clonally expanded and to have lower generation probabilities than equally common non-associated chains. Only TCR beta chains were sequenced in this cohort, and the absence of alpha or paired-chain data limited detectable features. A total of some 180 TCR beta chains were listed by the study as associated with cytomegalovirus. Because HLA typing was missing for some donors at each locus, association tests included only the typed subset. A further reported finding was that TCR beta sequences accurately predicted the HLA-A and HLA-B alleles for most subjects in the first cohort. According to a later analysis, most CMV-associated TCR beta chains appeared to be HLA-restricted, and the HLA associations seemed to be driven largely by CMV exposure. Presence/absence analyses assumed roughly uniform sequencing depth across donors, an assumption that may not hold. At a false discovery rate of 0.05, a later analysis linked around 17,000 TCR beta sequences to specific HLA alleles. Across donors, most TCR sequences were observed very rarely, whereas some public TCRs were present in many individuals. The classifier was reported to diagnose cytomegalovirus status with high specificity and sensitivity in both the original cohort and the validation cohort. According to a later analysis, TCR association rates differed among HLA loci, with DRB1 alleles showing the most associated TCRs and HLA-C alleles showing the fewest. Linkage disequilibrium might explain the correlated functional status among segregating V segments, but an unknown experimental factor could not be ruled out. Immune exposure information for the cohort was limited to CMV serostatus.

From a lookup of the germline V gene (reference sequence), CDR1 and CDR2 are GTSNPN and SVGIG. The CDR3 numbers 12 residues from cysteine through phenylalanine. The CDR3 DNA has 36 bases and is translated from base 1. V and J are truncated by 2 bases and 10 bases respectively, leaving an intervening sequence of 12 bases. The cohort was made up of approximately 700 healthy bone marrow donors. All cohort members were sampled while nominally healthy, although unrecorded immune exposures were likely present. The donor was CMV seronegative and belonged to the group of 352 seronegative cohort members. A peripheral blood sample was collected from each donor, and TCR beta sequencing was performed on peripheral blood mononuclear cells. The Qiagen DNeasy Blood Extraction Kit was used to extract genomic DNA from the blood cell samples.

The receptor's source is a man aged 30-40 years in good health and CMV-seronegative. Sequencing input: PBMCs. The rearranged segments are TRBV30 and TRBJ1-5, with the D gene uncertain. This receptor carries the CDR3 CAWSPRDGPQHF. DNA sequence: TGTGCCTGGAGTCCGAGGGATGGACCCCAGCATTTT.